What follows describes a single T cell receptor (beta chain). TCRdb re-called the 10x single-cell sequencing reads; every CDR3 protein appears as one record, without DNA. This table holds 1,000 or so distinct CDR3 sequences. Per the germline V gene, CDR1 is SNHLY and CDR2 is FYNNEI. The CDR3 has 15 residues. The data derive from a study of CD8 T cells in cerebrospinal fluid in Alzheimer's disease. The TCR was taken from a human donor in good health. What was sequenced was cerebrospinal fluid. The V and J genes are TRBV2 and TRBJ2-1. This CDR3 reads CASSETTSSYNEQFF.